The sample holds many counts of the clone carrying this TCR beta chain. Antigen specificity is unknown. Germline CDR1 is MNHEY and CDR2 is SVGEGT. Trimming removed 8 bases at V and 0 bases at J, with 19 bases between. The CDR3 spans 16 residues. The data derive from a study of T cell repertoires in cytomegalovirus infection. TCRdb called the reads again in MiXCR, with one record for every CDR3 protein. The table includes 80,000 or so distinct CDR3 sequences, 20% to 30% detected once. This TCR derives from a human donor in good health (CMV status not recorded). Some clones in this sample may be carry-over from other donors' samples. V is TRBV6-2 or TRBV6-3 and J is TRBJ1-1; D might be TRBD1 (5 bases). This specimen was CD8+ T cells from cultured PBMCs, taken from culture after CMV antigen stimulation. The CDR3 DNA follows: TGTGCCAGCGGGATAAGGGAGGGGCATATGAACACTGAAGCTTTCTTT. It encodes CASGIREGHMNTEAFF.